The 2 T cell receptor beta chains given below trace back to one sample, sequenced in a study of blood T cell repertoires in COVID-19. This table comes from immunoSEQ multiplex PCR, and its TCRdb copy is limited to in-frame clones, with some not included. The table includes 27,000 or so clones, about 80% detected once. The specimen was peripheral blood. The source of these receptors is a man older than 75 with active or convalescent COVID-19.

The chain joins TRBV11-2 to TRBJ2-1; 8 bases map to TRBD1. CDR3 size: 14 residues. The V gene's germline CDR1 is SGHAT and CDR2 FQNNGV. The trim removed 4 bases at V and 7 bases at J, leaving 6 bases unmatched. CDR3 DNA: TGTGCCAGCAGCTCCCGGACAGGGAGAAATGAGCAGTTCTTC. Its protein product is CASSSRTGRNEQFF.

This chain joins TRBV7-2 and TRBJ2-7; a weak D match, TRBD1 (7 bases). Germline CDR1 is SGHTA and CDR2 is FQGNSA. V lost 5 bases, J lost 3 bases, and 17 bases lay in between. This CDR3 region has 15 residues. CDR3 nucleotides: TGTGCCAGCAGCCCGCGGGACAGAGCCCTCTACGAGCAGTACTTC. The encoded protein is CASSPRDRALYEQYF.